The present entry profiles one T cell receptor beta chain with its context. This entry belongs to a study of blood T cell repertoires in COVID-19. On the study more broadly: Both acute and convalescent COVID-19 samples were obtained from the United States, Italy and Spain. Sample material is recorded as cDNA or gDNA derived from T cells, B-cell-depleted T cells, or PBMCs.

Per the original data handling: Reference gene primers were amplified, and this amplification served to estimate nucleated cell counts. Assay: immunoSEQ multiplex PCR; the TCRdb copy retains only in-frame clones and omits some. The V and J calls and clone size were taken over from that table, and D and trimming were inferred from the DNA. Seen here are 150,000 to 200,000 clones, around four fifths observed once, and the top ten hold 3.6%. The V gene's germline CDR1 is SGHVS and CDR2 FNYEAQ. V was clipped by 5 bases and J by 3 bases; unmatched bases: 13. The CDR3 is 17 residues long. The sequence came from a woman in her forties or fifties in a cohort exposed to, infected with or recovered from COVID-19 (not recorded which). The genes are TRBV7-6 and TRBJ2-7; TRBD1 agrees at 10 bases. The sequenced sample was PBMCs or T cells enriched from blood (not recorded which). CDR3 region: CASSKLNSRTGGYEQYF. The CDR3 DNA sequence: TGTGCCAGCAGCAAACTAAATAGTCGGACAGGGGGCTACGAGCAGTACTTC.